The clone carrying this T cell receptor (beta chain) was seen a handful of times. What it binds is unknown. The CDR3 runs to 13 residues. The V end lost 5 bases, the J end lost 3 bases, and 10 bases lay between the germline ends. Germline CDR1 and CDR2: LNHDA and SQIVND (reference sequence). The authors obtained over 98% purity in all sorted populations. The data were taken from a study of beta chain features in type 1 diabetes. Notes on the study in general: Among all four CD4+ subsets, Type 1 diabetes patients had TCRB CDR3s that were moderately but significantly shorter. Individuals with type 1 diabetes displayed fewer insertions and more deletions at VDJ junctions.

Expressed TCRB transcripts were sequenced because the entire RNA isolate underwent reverse transcription. Assay: immunoSEQ multiplex PCR; the TCRdb copy retains only in-frame clones and omits some. This sample carries approximately 150,000 clones, 9% of them seen once, and the ten largest clones take approximately 0.7%. The chain joins TRBV19 to TRBJ2-5; D is perhaps TRBD1 (5 bases). The TCR sequence derives from a man younger than 40 with type 1 diabetes. Sequencing was performed on central memory CD4+ T cells from blood. In DNA, the CDR3 is TGTGCCAGTAGTGGGCAGGACAAAGAGACCCAGTACTTC. This encodes CASSGQDKETQYF.